Reported below is one TCR beta chain. Its matching antigen is unknown. The data originate from a study of OX40 agonist ivuxolimab in advanced cancers. Study background: Across the patients, intravenous ivuxolimab was delivered every 2 weeks at 0.01 to 10 mg/kg. Study outcomes and limitations: Patients with a partial response at 0.1-3.0 mg/kg had among the lowest clonal expansion. Circulating CD4+ and CD8+ T cells showed clonal expansion by week 6 at 0.1 to 3.0 mg/kg.

After removal of 0 bases from V and 2 bases from J, the junction contained 2 bases not matched to a gene. CDR3 length: 17 residues. Germline CDR1 reads SGHNT; CDR2 reads YYREEE (reference sequence). Sequenced by immunoSEQ multiplex PCR; TCRdb stores in-frame clones only, minus some. The repertoire holds 90,000 to 100,000 clones, with around 88% as singletons. The specimen comprised CD4+ or CD8+ T cells sorted from blood, sampled in a trial of the OX40 agonist ivuxolimab. The TCR was taken from an adult with an advanced solid tumor such as melanoma, head and neck, liver or kidney cancer. The rearrangement uses TRBV5-4 and TRBJ1-6; 10 positions agree with TRBD1. The CDR3 here is CASSLGGQGAYNSPLHF. The CDR3 DNA is TGTGCCAGCAGCTTGGGTGGACAGGGGGCCTATAATTCACCCCTCCACTTT.